These 4 T cell receptor beta chains originate from one sample sequenced in a study of cytomegalovirus exposure and HLA in healthy donors. Amplification used 60 Vbeta primers and 13 Jbeta primers. TCRdb keeps only in-frame clones here, not all; method: immunoSEQ multiplex PCR. The sample holds approximately 90,000 clones; roughly 85% are singletons and the top ten take 6.5% to 9%. The sequencing input was PBMCs. Every receptor here comes from a middle-aged man in good health and CMV-seropositive.

The V gene is TRBV10-1, the J gene TRBJ1-1; D may be TRBD1 (5 bases). V lost 7 bases, J lost 0 bases, and 9 bases lay in between. The CDR3 has 13 amino acids. The germline gives CDR1 WNHNN, CDR2 SYGVQD (reference sequence). The CDR3 DNA reads TGCGCCAGCACGGCGACAGTGAACACTGAAGCTTTCTTT. Its protein product is CASTATVNTEAFF.

The rearrangement joins TRBV5-1 to TRBJ2-3; the match to TRBD2 covers 10 bases. Germline CDR1 and CDR2: SGHRS and YFSETQ. The length of the CDR3 is 15 residues. Trimming took 4 bases from V and 5 from J; bases not matched to a gene: 7. The CDR3 is CASSPTSGPGDTQYF. CDR3 in DNA: TGCGCCAGCAGCCCGACTAGCGGGCCCGGAGATACGCAGTATTTT.

This sequence joins TRBV14 and TRBJ2-5; 8 bases are shared with TRBD2. Germline V lookup: CDR1 SGHDN, CDR2 FVKESK. V lost 0 bases and J lost 4; bases outside the gene matches: 4. The CDR3 runs to 15 residues. DNA for the CDR3: TGTGCCAGCAGCCAAGATCGGGGGGGCCGAGAGACCCAGTACTTC. Translation gives CASSQDRGGRETQYF.

The rearrangement uses TRBV11-3 and TRBJ1-1; 7 bases fit TRBD1. Germline trimming cut 4 bases from V and 9 bases from J; bases unmatched to any gene: 5. The CDR3 has 12 amino acids. CDR1 is SGHNT and CDR2 is YENEEA in the germline V gene. CDR3 coding DNA: TGTGCCAGCAGCTCCACAGGGGACCAAGCTTTCTTT. Translating it yields CASSSTGDQAFF.